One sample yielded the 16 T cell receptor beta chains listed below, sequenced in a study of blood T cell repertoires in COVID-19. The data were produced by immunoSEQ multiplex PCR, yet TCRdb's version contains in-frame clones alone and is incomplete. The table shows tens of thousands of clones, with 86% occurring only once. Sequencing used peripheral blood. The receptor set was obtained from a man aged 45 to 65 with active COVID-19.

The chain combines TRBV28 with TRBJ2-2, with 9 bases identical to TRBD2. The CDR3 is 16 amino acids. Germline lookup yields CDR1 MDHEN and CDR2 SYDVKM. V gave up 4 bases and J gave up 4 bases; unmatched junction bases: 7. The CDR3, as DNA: TGTGCCAGCAGTTCCGCTAGCGGGGAGCGCACCGGGGAGCTGTTTTTT. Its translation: CASSSASGERTGELFF. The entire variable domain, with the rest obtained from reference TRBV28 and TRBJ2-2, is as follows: DVKVTQSSRYLVKRTGEKVFLECVQDMDHENMFWYRQDPGLGLRLIYFSYDVKMKEKGDIPEGYSVSREKKERFSLILESASTNQTSMYLCASSSASGERTGELFFGEGSRLTVL.

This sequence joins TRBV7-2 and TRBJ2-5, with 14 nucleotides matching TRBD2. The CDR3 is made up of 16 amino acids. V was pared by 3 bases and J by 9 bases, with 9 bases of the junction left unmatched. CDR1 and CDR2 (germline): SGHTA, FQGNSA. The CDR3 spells CASSLGLAGAGQAQYF. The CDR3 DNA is TGTGCCAGCAGCTTGGGACTAGCGGGGGCTGGACAGGCCCAGTACTTC. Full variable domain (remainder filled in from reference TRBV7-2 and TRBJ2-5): GAGVSQSPSNKVTEKGKDVELRCDPISGHTALYWYRQSLGQGLEFLIYFQGNSAPDKSGLPSDRFSAERTGGSVSTLTIQRTQQEDSAVYLCASSLGLAGAGQAQYFGPGTRLLVL.

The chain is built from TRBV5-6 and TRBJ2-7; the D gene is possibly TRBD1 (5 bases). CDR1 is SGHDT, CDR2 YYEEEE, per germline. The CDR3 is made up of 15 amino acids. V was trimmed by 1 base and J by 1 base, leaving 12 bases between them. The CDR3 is CASSLPQGKSYEQYF. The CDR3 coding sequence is TGTGCCAGCAGCTTGCCGCAGGGAAAATCCTACGAGCAGTACTTC.

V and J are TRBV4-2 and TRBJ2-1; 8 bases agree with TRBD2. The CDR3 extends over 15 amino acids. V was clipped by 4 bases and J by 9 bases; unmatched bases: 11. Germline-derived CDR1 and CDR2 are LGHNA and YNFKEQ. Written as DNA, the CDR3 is TGTGCCAGCAGCCCAGAGGCGGGAGGAGTTACTGAGCAGTTCTTC. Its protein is CASSPEAGGVTEQFF.

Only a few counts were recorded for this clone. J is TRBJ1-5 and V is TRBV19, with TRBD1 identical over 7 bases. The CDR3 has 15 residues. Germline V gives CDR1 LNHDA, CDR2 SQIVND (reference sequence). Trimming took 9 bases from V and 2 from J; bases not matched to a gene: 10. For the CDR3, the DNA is TGTGCCAGCCGGGACAGATTATCGGGCAATCAGCCCCAGCATTTT. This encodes CASRDRLSGNQPQHF.

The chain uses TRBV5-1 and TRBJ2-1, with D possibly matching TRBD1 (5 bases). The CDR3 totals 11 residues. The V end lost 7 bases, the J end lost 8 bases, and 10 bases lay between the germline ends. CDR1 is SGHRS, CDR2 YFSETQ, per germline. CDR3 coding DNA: TGCGCCAGCTCAAAAGGGGATGAGCAGTTCTTC. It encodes CASSKGDEQFF.

CDR3 region: CASSQGGKETQYF. For the CDR3, the DNA is TGTGCCAGCAGCCAAGGCGGGAAAGAGACCCAGTACTTC. The V and J genes are TRBV3-1 (or the pseudogene TRBV3-2) and TRBJ2-5; maybe TRBD2 (6 bases). This CDR3 region has 13 residues. Deletions cut 1 base from V and 3 bases from J, with 6 bases between. CDR1 is LGHDT, CDR2 YNNKEL, per germline (reference sequence).

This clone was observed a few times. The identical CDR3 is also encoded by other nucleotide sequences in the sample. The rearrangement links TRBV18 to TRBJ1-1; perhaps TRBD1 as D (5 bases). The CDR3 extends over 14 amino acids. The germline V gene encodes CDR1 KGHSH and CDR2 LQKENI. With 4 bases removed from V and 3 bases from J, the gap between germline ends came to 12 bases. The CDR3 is CASSQQGGDTEAFF. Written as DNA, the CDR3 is TGTGCCAGCTCACAGCAGGGAGGTGACACTGAAGCTTTCTTT.

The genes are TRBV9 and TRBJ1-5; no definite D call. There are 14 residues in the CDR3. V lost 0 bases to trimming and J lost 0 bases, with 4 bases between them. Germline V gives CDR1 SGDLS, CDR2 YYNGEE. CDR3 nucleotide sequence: TGTGCCAGCAGCGTAGGAGTTAGCAATCAGCCCCAGCATTTT. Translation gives CASSVGVSNQPQHF.

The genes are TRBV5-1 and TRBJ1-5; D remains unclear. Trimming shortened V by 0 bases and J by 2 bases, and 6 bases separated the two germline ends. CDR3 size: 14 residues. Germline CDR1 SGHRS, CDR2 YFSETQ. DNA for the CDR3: TGCGCCAGCAGCTTGGCCTCTGGCAATCAGCCCCAGCATTTT. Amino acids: CASSLASGNQPQHF.

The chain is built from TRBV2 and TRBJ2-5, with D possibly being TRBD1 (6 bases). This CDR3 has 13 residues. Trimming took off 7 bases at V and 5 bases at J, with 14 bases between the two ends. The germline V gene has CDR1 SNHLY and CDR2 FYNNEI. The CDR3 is CASTGEWGETQYF. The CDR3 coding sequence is TGTGCCAGCACAGGGGAATGGGGTGAGACCCAGTACTTC.

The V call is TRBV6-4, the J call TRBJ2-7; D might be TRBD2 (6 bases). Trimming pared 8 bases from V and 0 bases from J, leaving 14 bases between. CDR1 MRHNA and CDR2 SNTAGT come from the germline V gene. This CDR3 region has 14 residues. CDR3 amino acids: CASGVVAVSYEQYV. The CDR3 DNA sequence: TGTGCCAGCGGGGTAGTAGCGGTCTCCTACGAGCAGTACGTC.

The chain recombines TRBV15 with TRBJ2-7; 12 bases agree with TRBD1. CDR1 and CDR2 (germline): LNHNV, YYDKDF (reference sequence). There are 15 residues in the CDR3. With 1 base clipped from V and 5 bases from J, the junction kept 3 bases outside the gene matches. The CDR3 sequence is CATSRAGTGGHEQYF. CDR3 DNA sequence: TGTGCCACCAGCAGAGCAGGGACAGGGGGCCACGAGCAGTACTTC.

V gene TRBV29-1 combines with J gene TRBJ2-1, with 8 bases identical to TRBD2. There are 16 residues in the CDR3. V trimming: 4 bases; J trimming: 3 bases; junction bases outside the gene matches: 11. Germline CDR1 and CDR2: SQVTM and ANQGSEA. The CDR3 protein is CSVGLGGGGRYNEQFF. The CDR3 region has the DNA TGCAGCGTTGGCCTCGGGGGGGGAGGGCGCTACAATGAGCAGTTCTTC.

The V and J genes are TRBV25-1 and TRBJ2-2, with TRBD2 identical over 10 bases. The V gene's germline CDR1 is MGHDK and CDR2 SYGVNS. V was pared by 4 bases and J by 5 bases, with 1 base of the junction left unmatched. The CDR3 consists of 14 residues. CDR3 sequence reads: CASSGAGGTGELFF. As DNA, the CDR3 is TGTGCCAGCAGTGGAGCGGGAGGGACCGGGGAGCTGTTTTTT. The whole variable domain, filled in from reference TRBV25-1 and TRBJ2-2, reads EADIYQTPRYLVIGTGKKITLECSQTMGHDKMYWYQQDPGMELHLIHYSYGVNSTEKGDLSSESTVSRIRTEHFPLTLESARPSHTSQYLCASSGAGGTGELFFGEGSRLTVL.

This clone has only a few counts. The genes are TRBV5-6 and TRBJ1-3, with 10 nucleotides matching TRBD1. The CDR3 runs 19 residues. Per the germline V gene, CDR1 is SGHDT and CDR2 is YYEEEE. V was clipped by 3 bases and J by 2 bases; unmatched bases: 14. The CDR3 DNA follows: TGTGCCAGCAGCTCCATTTCAATCCGGGACAGGGGAACTGGAAACACCATATATTTT. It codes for CASSSISIRDRGTGNTIYF.